These 18 T cell receptor beta chains came from one sample sequenced in a study of blood T cell repertoires in COVID-19 (dated by TCRdb to 2018 to 2021). Receptors were amplified or captured by the immunoSEQ multiplex PCR assay. Here the immuneACCESS table is served through TCRdb, limited to in-frame sequences with V and J called. Missing clones are a known gap in these copies; in checked studies unresolved V genes cover under half, and the rest lacks a known reason. The table for this sample lists under 170,000 clones; 75% to 90% of them were counted only once. The top ten hold 2.2% of the sample. Specimen: peripheral blood. These receptors were obtained from a man between 65 and 79 years old with acute or convalescent COVID-19.

This rearrangement joins TRBV6-2 or TRBV6-3 to TRBJ1-4, with 7 bases aligning to TRBD1. Germline loops: CDR1 MNHEY, CDR2 SVGEGT. Trimming cost V 0 bases and J 8 bases; bases outside gene matches: 12. There are 17 residues in the CDR3. The CDR3 loop is CASSYSSTGPQEEKLFF. The CDR3 DNA sequence: TGTGCCAGCAGTTACTCTTCGACAGGGCCCCAGGAGGAAAAACTGTTTTTT.

The CDR3 nucleotides are TGTGCCAGCAGCCAAATGACAGCCAATGAGCAGTTCTTC. This gives the protein CASSQMTANEQFF. V is TRBV4-2 and J is TRBJ2-1; the D gene is possibly TRBD1 (5 bases). This CDR3 has 13 amino acids. Germline CDR1 LGHNA, CDR2 YNFKEQ. The V and J ends lost 2 bases and 6 bases respectively, with 8 bases between them.

The chain combines TRBV19 with TRBJ2-3; maybe TRBD2 (6 bases). The CDR3 has 15 residues. CDR1 and CDR2 from the germline V gene are LNHDA and SQIVND (reference sequence). V lost 3 bases, J lost 2 bases, and 12 bases lay in between. CDR3 coding DNA: TGTGCCAGTAGTATTCCGGGACTGATCACAGATACGCAGTATTTT. This codes for CASSIPGLITDTQYF.

The chain joins TRBV2 to TRBJ2-1; the D is unclear. The CDR3 length is 13 residues. Germline values: CDR1 SNHLY, CDR2 FYNNEI. Trimming took 5 bases from V and 6 from J, leaving 11 bases between them. As DNA, the CDR3 is TGTGCCAGCAGTCCGAGCGTCGCCAATGAGCAGTTCTTC. Translation gives CASSPSVANEQFF. The full variable domain, in which reference TRBV2 and TRBJ2-1 provide the parts outside the CDR3, is EPEVTQTPSHQVTQMGQEVILRCVPISNHLYFYWYRQILGQKVEFLVSFYNNEISEKSEIFDDQFSVERPDGSNFTLKIRSTKLEDSAMYFCASSPSVANEQFFGPGTRLTVL.

V usage is TRBV11-2 and J usage is TRBJ2-7; TRBD1 is a possible D gene (5 bases). With 5 bases removed from V and 3 bases from J, the gap between germline ends came to 8 bases. The CDR3 is 12 residues long. The germline gives CDR1 SGHAT, CDR2 FQNNGV. The CDR3 here is CASSLQGYEQYF. CDR3 sequence (DNA): TGTGCCAGCAGCCTCCAGGGCTACGAGCAGTACTTC.

The table lists this clone with a few counts. The J gene is TRBJ1-2, the V gene TRBV6-5; 10 nucleotides match TRBD1. With V trimmed by 6 bases and J by 7 bases, 8 bases remained unmatched. The CDR3 covers 14 residues. In germline, CDR1 is MNHEY, CDR2 SVGAGI. The DNA for the CDR3 is TGTGCCAGCAGCTACGGGACAGGGGAGAGTGGCTACACCTTC. Translation gives CASSYGTGESGYTF.

V gene TRBV5-1 combines with J gene TRBJ2-2; 10 bases agree with TRBD2. Germline V gene data show CDR1 as SGHRS and CDR2 as YFSETQ. Trimming removed 1 base from V and 2 bases from J; junction bases left unmatched: 5. The CDR3 loop spans 17 amino acids. The CDR3 is CASSLLRTSGNTGELFF. The CDR3 bases are TGCGCCAGCAGCTTGCTTAGGACTAGCGGTAACACCGGGGAGCTGTTTTTT.

The rearrangement joins TRBV2 to TRBJ1-2; D unresolved. The CDR3 extends over 12 amino acids. V shed 7 bases and J shed 0 bases, with 6 bases lying between them. The V gene's germline CDR1 is SNHLY and CDR2 FYNNEI. The CDR3 region has the DNA TGTGCCAGCACAGGTTCTAACTATGGCTACACCTTC. This codes for CASTGSNYGYTF.

The chain employs TRBV10-3 and TRBJ2-5; tentative D call: TRBD2 (6 bases). The CDR3 sequence is 13 residues long. Germline CDR1 ENHRY, CDR2 SYGVKD. V lost 9 bases to trimming and J lost 4 bases, with 15 bases between them. CDR3 residues: CAIRETAGETQYF. CDR3 nucleotide sequence: TGTGCCATACGGGAAACAGCGGGAGAGACCCAGTACTTC.

The chain carries TRBV28 and TRBJ1-5, with D perhaps matching TRBD1 (5 bases). V lost 7 bases to trimming and J lost 6 bases, with 19 bases between them. Germline CDR1 is MDHEN and CDR2 is SYDVKM. The CDR3 runs to 15 residues. The CDR3 loop is CASNRGGVKSQPQHF. The CDR3 DNA follows: TGTGCCAGCAACCGGGGCGGGGTGAAGAGTCAGCCCCAGCATTTT. Supplemented by reference TRBV28 and TRBJ1-5, the full variable domain reads DVKVTQSSRYLVKRTGEKVFLECVQDMDHENMFWYRQDPGLGLRLIYFSYDVKMKEKGDIPEGYSVSREKKERFSLILESASTNQTSMYLCASNRGGVKSQPQHFGDGTRLSIL.

The chain recombines TRBV10-1 with TRBJ2-3; D ambiguous. CDR3 length: 16 amino acids. From germline, CDR1 is WNHNN and CDR2 SYGVQD (reference sequence). V was trimmed by 0 bases and J by 2 bases, leaving 12 bases between them. The CDR3 nucleotides are TGCGCCAGCAGTGAGTCCCGTGGGCCCTTCACAGATACGCAGTATTTT. Its translation is CASSESRGPFTDTQYF.

The genes are TRBV19 and TRBJ1-5, with D possibly being TRBD1 (5 bases). CDR1 and CDR2 from the germline V gene are LNHDA and SQIVND (reference sequence). Trimming stripped 6 bases from V and 2 bases from J, with 23 bases between. This CDR3 is 18 amino acids long. The CDR3 DNA follows: TGTGCCAGTAGCCGGGGAGGGGCAGGAGGCGGTGGCAATCAGCCCCAGCATTTT. It is translated as CASSRGGAGGGGNQPQHF.

The chain recombines TRBV3-1 (or the pseudogene TRBV3-2) with TRBJ2-5; 7 positions agree with TRBD2. The ends lost 1 base at V and 0 bases at J; junction bases unmatched: 8. CDR3 length equals 17 residues. Germline CDR1 reads LGHDT; CDR2 reads YNNKEL (reference sequence). CDR3 DNA: TGTGCCAGCAGCCAAGCCCCCGGACTAGACCACCAAGAGACCCAGTACTTC. This gives the protein CASSQAPGLDHQETQYF.

This clone was detected once. Here the CDR3 DNA reads TGTGCCAGCAGCCGAGTGGTAGTCCCCTACGAGCAGTACTTC. It specifies CASSRVVVPYEQYF. V is TRBV7-8 and J is TRBJ2-7, with unresolved D. The CDR3 runs 14 residues. Trimming took 5 bases from V and 2 from J, leaving 13 bases between them. Germline CDR1 and CDR2: SGHVS and FQNEAQ. Filled out from reference TRBV7-8 and TRBJ2-7, the complete variable domain reads GAGVSQSPRYKVAKRGQDVALRCDPISGHVSLFWYQQALGQGPEFLTYFQNEAQLDKSGLPSDRFFAERPEGSVSTLKIQRTQQEDSAVYLCASSRVVVPYEQYFGPGTRLTVT.

This chain joins TRBV5-1 and TRBJ2-3; 7 bases match TRBD1. CDR3 length: 15 residues. Germline V gives CDR1 SGHRS, CDR2 YFSETQ. With V trimmed by 4 bases and J by 2 bases, 7 bases remained unmatched. The CDR3 nucleotides read TGCGCCAGCAGCCTTTCGGGACAGAACACAGATACGCAGTATTTT. It specifies CASSLSGQNTDTQYF.

This chain links TRBV19 with TRBJ2-2; D might be TRBD1 (6 bases). V gave up 3 bases and J gave up 4 bases, with 12 bases separating them. The V gene's germline CDR1 is LNHDA and CDR2 SQIVND (reference sequence). The length of the CDR3 is 15 residues. Written as DNA, the CDR3 is TGTGCCAGTAGTATTCTGGGGGCGCGCACCGGGGAGCTGTTTTTT. This gives the protein CASSILGARTGELFF.

The chain joins TRBV19 to TRBJ2-7; 9 bases align to TRBD1. The trim removed 6 bases at V and 6 bases at J, leaving 12 bases unmatched. The CDR3 runs to 15 residues. Germline CDR1 is LNHDA and CDR2 is SQIVND (reference sequence). The CDR3 nucleotides are TGTGCCAGTAGCGGCCGCCGGACAGGGGATAGCGAGCAGTACTTC. Its protein is CASSGRRTGDSEQYF. The entire variable domain, with the rest obtained from reference TRBV19 and TRBJ2-7, is as follows: DGGITQSPKYLFRKEGQNVTLSCEQNLNHDAMYWYRQDPGQGLRLIYYSQIVNDFQKGDIAEGYSVSREKKESFPLTVTSAQKNPTAFYLCASSGRRTGDSEQYFGPGTRLTVT.

V and J are TRBV24-1 and TRBJ2-3, with 9 nucleotides matching TRBD1. CDR1 is KGHDR, CDR2 SFDVKD, per germline. The CDR3 sequence is 16 residues long. The V and J ends lost 5 bases and 5 bases, in that order; junction bases with no gene match: 10. The CDR3 DNA reads TGTGCCACCAGTGGCCCGGGACAGGGTAGTGGAGATACGCAGTATTTT. This sequence encodes CATSGPGQGSGDTQYF.